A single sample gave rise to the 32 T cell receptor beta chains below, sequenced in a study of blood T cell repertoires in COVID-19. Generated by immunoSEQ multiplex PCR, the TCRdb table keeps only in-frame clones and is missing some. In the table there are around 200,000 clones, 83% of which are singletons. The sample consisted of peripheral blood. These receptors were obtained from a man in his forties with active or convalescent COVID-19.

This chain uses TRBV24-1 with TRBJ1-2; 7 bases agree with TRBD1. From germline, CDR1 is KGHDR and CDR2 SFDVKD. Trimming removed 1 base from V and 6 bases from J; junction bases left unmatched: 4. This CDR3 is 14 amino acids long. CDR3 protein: CATSDLDRDNGYTF. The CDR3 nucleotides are TGTGCCACCAGTGATTTAGACAGGGATAATGGCTACACCTTC.

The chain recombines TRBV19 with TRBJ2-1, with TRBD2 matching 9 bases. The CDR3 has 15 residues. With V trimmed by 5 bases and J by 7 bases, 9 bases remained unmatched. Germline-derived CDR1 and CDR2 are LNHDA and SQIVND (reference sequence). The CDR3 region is CASSLGLAGYNEQFF. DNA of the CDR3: TGTGCCAGTAGTCTCGGTCTAGCGGGATATAATGAGCAGTTCTTC.

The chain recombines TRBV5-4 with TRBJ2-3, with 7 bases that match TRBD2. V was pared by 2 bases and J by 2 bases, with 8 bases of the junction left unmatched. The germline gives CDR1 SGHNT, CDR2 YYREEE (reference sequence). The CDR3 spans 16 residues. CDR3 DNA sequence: TGTGCCAGCAGCTTTGGCGGGGGTTTAAACACAGATACGCAGTATTTT. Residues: CASSFGGGLNTDTQYF.

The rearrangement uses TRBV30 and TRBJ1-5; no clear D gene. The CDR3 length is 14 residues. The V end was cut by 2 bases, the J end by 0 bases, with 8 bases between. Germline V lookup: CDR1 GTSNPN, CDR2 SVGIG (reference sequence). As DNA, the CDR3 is TGTGCCTGGAGTAGGGAGGATAGCAATCAGCCCCAGCATTTT. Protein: CAWSREDSNQPQHF. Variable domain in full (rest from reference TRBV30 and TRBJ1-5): SQTIHQWPATLVQPVGSPLSLECTVEGTSNPNLYWYRQAAGRGLQLLFYSVGIGQISSEVPQNLSASRPQDRQFILSSKKLLLSDSGFYLCAWSREDSNQPQHFGDGTRLSIL.

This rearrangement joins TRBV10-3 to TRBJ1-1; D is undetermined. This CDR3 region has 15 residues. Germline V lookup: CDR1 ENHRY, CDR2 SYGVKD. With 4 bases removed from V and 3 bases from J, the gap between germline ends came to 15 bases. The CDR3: CAISVSGLEYTEAFF. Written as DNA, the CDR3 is TGTGCCATCAGTGTTTCTGGGTTGGAGTACACTGAAGCTTTCTTT.

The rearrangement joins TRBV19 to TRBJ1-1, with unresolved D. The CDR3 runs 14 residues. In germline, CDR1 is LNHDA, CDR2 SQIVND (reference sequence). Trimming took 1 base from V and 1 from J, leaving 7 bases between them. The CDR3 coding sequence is TGTGCCAGTAGTATAGGGGGAGCGAACACTGAAGCTTTCTTT. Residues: CASSIGGANTEAFF.

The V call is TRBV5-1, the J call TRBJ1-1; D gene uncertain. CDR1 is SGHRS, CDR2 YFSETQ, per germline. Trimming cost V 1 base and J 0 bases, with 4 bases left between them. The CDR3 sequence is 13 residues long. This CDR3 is CASSLTVNTEAFF. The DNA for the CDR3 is TGCGCCAGCAGCTTGACAGTGAACACTGAAGCTTTCTTT.

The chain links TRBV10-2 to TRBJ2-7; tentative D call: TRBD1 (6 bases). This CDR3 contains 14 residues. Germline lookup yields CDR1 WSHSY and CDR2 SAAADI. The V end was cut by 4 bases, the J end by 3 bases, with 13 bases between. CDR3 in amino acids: CASSVRGQNYEQYF. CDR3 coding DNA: TGCGCCAGCAGTGTCAGGGGACAAAACTACGAGCAGTACTTC.

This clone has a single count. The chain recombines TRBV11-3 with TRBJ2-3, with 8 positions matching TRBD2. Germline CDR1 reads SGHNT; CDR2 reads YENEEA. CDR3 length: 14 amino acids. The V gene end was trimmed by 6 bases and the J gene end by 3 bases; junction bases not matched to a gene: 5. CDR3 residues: CASRRASGTDTQYF. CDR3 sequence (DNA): TGTGCCAGCAGGAGGGCTAGCGGGACAGATACGCAGTATTTT.

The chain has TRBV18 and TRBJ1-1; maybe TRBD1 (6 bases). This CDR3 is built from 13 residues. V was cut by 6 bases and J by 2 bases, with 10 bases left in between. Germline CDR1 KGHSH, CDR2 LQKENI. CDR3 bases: TGTGCCAGCTCCCTGGACAGAAACACTGAAGCTTTCTTT. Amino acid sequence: CASSLDRNTEAFF.

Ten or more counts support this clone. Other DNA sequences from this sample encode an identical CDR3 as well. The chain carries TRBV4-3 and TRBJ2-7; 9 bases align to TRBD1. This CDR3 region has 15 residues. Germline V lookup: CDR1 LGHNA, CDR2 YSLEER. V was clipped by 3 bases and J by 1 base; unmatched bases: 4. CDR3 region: CASSQDRGTSYEQYF. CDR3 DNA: TGCGCCAGCAGCCAGGACAGGGGTACGTCCTACGAGCAGTACTTC.

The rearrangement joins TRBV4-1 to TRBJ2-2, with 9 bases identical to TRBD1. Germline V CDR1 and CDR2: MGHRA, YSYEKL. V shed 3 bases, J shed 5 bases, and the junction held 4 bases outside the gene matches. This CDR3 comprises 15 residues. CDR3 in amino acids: CASSHPGTGTGELFF. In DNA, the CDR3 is TGCGCCAGCAGCCATCCCGGGACAGGGACCGGGGAGCTGTTTTTT.

This CDR3 is CASSRVRGQGGEQYF. The CDR3 region has the DNA TGTGCCAGCAGCCGCGTTAGAGGACAGGGAGGCGAGCAGTACTTC. The V and J genes are TRBV6-5 and TRBJ2-7; 8 nucleotides match TRBD1. Trimming cost V 6 bases and J 6 bases; bases outside gene matches: 13. Germline V gene sequence: CDR1 MNHEY, CDR2 SVGAGI. The CDR3 is made up of 15 amino acids.

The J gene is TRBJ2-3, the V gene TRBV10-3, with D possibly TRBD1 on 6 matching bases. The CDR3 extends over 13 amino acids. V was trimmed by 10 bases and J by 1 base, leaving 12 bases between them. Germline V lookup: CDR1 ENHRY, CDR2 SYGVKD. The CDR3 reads CATMDSRTDTQYF. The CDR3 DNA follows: TGTGCCACTATGGACAGCCGCACAGATACGCAGTATTTT.

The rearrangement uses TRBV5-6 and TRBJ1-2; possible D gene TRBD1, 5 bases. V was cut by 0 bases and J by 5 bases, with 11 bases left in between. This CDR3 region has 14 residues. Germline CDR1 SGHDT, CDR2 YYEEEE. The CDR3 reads CASSLDLAGYGYTF. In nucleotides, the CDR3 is TGTGCCAGCAGCTTGGATTTGGCAGGGTATGGCTACACCTTC.

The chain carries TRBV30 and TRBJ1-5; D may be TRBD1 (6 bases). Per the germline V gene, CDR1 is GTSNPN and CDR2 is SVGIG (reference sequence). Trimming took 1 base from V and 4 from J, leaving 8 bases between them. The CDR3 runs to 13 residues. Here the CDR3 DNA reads TGTGCCTGGAGTGGGACAGTTAATCAGCCCCAGCATTTT. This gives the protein CAWSGTVNQPQHF.

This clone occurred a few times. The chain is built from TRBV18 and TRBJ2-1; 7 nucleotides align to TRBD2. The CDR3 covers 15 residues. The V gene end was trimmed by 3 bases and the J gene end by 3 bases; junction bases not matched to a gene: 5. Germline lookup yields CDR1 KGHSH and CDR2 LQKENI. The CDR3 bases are TGTGCCAGCTCACCTCGCGGCGGGGGCTACAATGAGCAGTTCTTC. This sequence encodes CASSPRGGGYNEQFF.

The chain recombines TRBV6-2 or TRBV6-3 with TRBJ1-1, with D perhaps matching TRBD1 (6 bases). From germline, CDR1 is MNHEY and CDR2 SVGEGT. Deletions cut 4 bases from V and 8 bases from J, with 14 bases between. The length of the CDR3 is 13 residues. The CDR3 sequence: CASSSQLTGEAFF. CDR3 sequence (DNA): TGTGCCAGCAGTTCCCAGTTGACAGGCGAAGCTTTCTTT.

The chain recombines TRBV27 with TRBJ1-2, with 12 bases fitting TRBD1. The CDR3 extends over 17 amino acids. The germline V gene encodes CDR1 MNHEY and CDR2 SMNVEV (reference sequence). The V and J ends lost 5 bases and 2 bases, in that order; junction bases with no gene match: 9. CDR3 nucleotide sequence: TGTGCCAGCAGTGACGGGACAGGGGGCCCTCGGAACTATGGCTACACCTTC. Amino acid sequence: CASSDGTGGPRNYGYTF.

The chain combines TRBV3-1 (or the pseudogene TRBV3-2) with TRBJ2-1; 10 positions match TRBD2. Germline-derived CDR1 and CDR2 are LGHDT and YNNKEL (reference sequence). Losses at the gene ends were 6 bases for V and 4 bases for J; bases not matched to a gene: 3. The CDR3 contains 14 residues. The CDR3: CASRTSGRYNEQFF. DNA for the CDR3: TGTGCCAGCAGGACTAGCGGGCGTTACAATGAGCAGTTCTTC.

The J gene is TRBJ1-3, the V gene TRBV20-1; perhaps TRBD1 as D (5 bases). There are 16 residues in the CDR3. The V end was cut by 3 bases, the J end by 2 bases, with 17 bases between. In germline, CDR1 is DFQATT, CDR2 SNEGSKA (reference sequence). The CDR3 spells CSASFSQGSPGNTIYF. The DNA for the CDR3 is TGCAGTGCTAGTTTCTCGCAGGGATCACCTGGAAACACCATATATTTT.

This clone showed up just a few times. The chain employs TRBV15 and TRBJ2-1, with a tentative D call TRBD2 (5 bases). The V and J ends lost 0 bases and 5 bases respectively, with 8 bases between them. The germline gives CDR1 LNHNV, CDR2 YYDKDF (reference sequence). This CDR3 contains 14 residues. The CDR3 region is CATSRDVEDNEQFF. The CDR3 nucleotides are TGTGCCACCAGCAGAGATGTGGAGGACAATGAGCAGTTCTTC.

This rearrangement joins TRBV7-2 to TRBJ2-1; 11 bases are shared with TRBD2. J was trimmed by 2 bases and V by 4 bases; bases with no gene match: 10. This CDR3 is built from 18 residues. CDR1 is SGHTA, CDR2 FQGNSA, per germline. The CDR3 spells CASSSLTSGGGTYNEQFF. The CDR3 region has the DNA TGTGCCAGCAGCTCACTTACTAGCGGGGGAGGCACCTACAATGAGCAGTTCTTC. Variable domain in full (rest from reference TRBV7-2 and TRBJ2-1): GAGVSQSPSNKVTEKGKDVELRCDPISGHTALYWYRQSLGQGLEFLIYFQGNSAPDKSGLPSDRFSAERTGGSVSTLTIQRTQQEDSAVYLCASSSLTSGGGTYNEQFFGPGTRLTVL.

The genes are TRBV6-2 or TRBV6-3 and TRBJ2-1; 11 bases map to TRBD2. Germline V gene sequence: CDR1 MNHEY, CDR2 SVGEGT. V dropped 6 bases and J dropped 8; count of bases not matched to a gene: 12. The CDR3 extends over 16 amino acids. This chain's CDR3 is CASSLDETSGKYEQFF. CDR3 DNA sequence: TGTGCCAGCAGCCTTGACGAGACTAGCGGGAAGTATGAGCAGTTCTTC.

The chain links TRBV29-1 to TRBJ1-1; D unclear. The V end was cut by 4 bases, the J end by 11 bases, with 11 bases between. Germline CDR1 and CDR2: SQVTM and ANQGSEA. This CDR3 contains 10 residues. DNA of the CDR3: TGCAGCGTTGGTGGTCGAGGCGCTTTCTTT. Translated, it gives CSVGGRGAFF.

CDR3 amino acids: CASSDHYEQYF. The CDR3 coding sequence is TGTGCCAGCAGTGACCATTACGAGCAGTACTTC. The chain recombines TRBV25-1 with TRBJ2-7, with no clear D. The CDR3 has 11 residues. Trimming removed 3 bases at V and 4 bases at J, with 4 bases between. Germline loops: CDR1 MGHDK, CDR2 SYGVNS.

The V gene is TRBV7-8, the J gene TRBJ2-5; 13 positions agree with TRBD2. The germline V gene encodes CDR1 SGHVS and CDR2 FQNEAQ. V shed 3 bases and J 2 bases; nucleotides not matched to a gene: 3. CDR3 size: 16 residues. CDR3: CASSLGTSGIQETQYF. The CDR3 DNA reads TGTGCCAGCAGCTTGGGGACTAGCGGGATACAAGAGACCCAGTACTTC.

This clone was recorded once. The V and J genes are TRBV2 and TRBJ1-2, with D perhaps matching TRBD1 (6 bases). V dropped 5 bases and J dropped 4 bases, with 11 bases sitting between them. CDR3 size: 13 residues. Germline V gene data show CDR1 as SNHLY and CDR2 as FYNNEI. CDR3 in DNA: TGTGCCAGCAGTTTCGACAGGAGCTATGGCTACACCTTC. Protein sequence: CASSFDRSYGYTF.

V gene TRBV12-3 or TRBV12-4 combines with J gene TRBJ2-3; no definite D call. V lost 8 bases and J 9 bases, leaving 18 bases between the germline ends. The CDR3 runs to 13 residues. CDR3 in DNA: TGTGCCAGCCTAAATACCCAACCTAAAACGCAGTATTTT. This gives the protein CASLNTQPKTQYF.

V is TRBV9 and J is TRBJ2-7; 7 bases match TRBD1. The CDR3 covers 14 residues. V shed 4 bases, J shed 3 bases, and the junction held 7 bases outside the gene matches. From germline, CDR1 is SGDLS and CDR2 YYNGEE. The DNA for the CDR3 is TGTGCCAGCAGCCCTCACTGGACAGGCTACGAGCAGTACTTC. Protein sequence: CASSPHWTGYEQYF.

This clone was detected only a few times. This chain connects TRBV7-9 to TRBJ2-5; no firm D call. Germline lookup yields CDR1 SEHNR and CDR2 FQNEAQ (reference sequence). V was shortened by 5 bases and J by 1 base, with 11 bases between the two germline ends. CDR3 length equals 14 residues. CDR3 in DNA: TGTGCCAGCAGCCCAGACACGTCCCAAGAGACCCAGTACTTC. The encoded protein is CASSPDTSQETQYF.

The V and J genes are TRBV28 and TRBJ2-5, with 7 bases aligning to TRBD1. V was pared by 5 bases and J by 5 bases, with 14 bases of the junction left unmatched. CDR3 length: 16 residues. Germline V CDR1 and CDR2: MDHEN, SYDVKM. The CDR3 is CASSPPYTGVKETQYF. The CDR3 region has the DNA TGTGCCAGCAGTCCCCCGTATACAGGGGTAAAGGAGACCCAGTACTTC.